The 19 T cell receptor beta chains listed next were all sequenced from one sample in a study of blood T cell repertoires in COVID-19. Generated by immunoSEQ multiplex PCR, the TCRdb table keeps only in-frame clones and is missing some. The table includes over 200,000 clones, 85% to 90% detected once. Sequencing was done on a sample of PBMCs or T cells enriched from blood (not recorded which). The receptors derive from a man aged 40-50 years who had recovered from COVID-19.

V and J are TRBV6-4 and TRBJ1-1; D remains ambiguous. This CDR3 is 13 amino acids long. The germline V gene encodes CDR1 MRHNA and CDR2 SNTAGT. With 4 bases removed from V and 3 bases from J, the gap between germline ends came to 9 bases. The CDR3 loop is CASSARFHTEAFF. The CDR3 region has the DNA TGTGCCAGCAGTGCCAGGTTCCACACTGAAGCTTTCTTT.

The V call is TRBV7-2, the J call TRBJ2-7, with 9 bases lining up with TRBD2. V shed 5 bases and J 4 bases; nucleotides not matched to a gene: 12. The CDR3 runs 16 residues. The V gene's germline CDR1 is SGHTA and CDR2 FQGNSA. The CDR3 spells CASSMRTSAVLYEQYF. CDR3 DNA: TGTGCCAGCAGCATGAGGACTAGCGCCGTTTTGTACGAGCAGTACTTC.

This clone was observed a handful of times. This chain connects TRBV10-1 to TRBJ2-5; D remains unclear. The germline V gene has CDR1 WNHNN and CDR2 SYGVQD (reference sequence). Trimming stripped 3 bases from V and 3 bases from J, with 8 bases between. This CDR3 comprises 13 residues. The CDR3 sequence: CASSDRPEETQYF. The CDR3 bases are TGCGCCAGCAGTGACAGGCCAGAAGAGACCCAGTACTTC.

The chain combines TRBV5-5 with TRBJ2-2; 9 bases are shared with TRBD2. There are 17 residues in the CDR3. CDR1 and CDR2 (germline): SGHKS, YYEKEE (reference sequence). The V and J ends lost 0 bases and 3 bases, in that order; junction bases with no gene match: 6. The CDR3 spells CASSLERLAGYTGELFF. As DNA, the CDR3 is TGTGCCAGCAGCTTGGAGAGGCTAGCGGGGTACACCGGGGAGCTGTTTTTT.

V is TRBV27 and J is TRBJ1-2; 8 bases are a match to TRBD1. The CDR3 extends over 14 amino acids. Germline CDR1 is MNHEY and CDR2 is SMNVEV (reference sequence). Trimming removed 0 bases from V and 3 bases from J; junction bases left unmatched: 0. The CDR3 region has the DNA TGTGCCAGCAGTTTATCACAGGGGGACTATGGCTACACCTTC. Its translation: CASSLSQGDYGYTF.

The rearrangement joins TRBV7-9 to TRBJ1-6; TRBD1 matches at 9 bases. This CDR3 has 16 residues. Germline CDR1 is SEHNR and CDR2 is FQNEAQ (reference sequence). The V segment lost 5 bases and the J segment 3 bases; nucleotides outside the gene matches: 5. The CDR3 is CASSQGQGFYNSPLHF. Here the CDR3 DNA reads TGTGCCAGCAGCCAAGGACAGGGGTTCTATAATTCACCCCTCCACTTT.

The chain couples TRBV19 to TRBJ2-5, with D possibly being TRBD1 (6 bases). V was shortened by 3 bases and J by 1 base, with 9 bases between the two germline ends. The CDR3 is 14 amino acids. Germline V lookup: CDR1 LNHDA, CDR2 SQIVND (reference sequence). The DNA of the CDR3 is TGTGCCAGTAGTATCAGGGGAATCCAAGAGACCCAGTACTTC. Protein sequence: CASSIRGIQETQYF.

This clone was detected only once. The chain couples TRBV2 to TRBJ1-2; 8 bases fit TRBD1. V lost 8 bases, J lost 6 bases, and 11 bases stayed unmatched. CDR1 is SNHLY and CDR2 is FYNNEI in the germline V gene. The length of the CDR3 is 14 residues. The CDR3 DNA reads TGTGCCAGCTTGGACAGGGCCGTATTGCATGGCTACACCTTC. This encodes CASLDRAVLHGYTF.

This rearrangement joins TRBV5-4 to TRBJ2-7; perhaps TRBD1 as D (7 bases). Germline CDR1 reads SGHNT; CDR2 reads YYREEE (reference sequence). V dropped 4 bases and J dropped 5 bases, with 16 bases sitting between them. This CDR3 comprises 14 residues. The chain's CDR3 is CASSTPGGSDEQYF. The CDR3 nucleotides read TGTGCCAGCAGCACCCCAGGGGGGAGTGACGAGCAGTACTTC.

This clone turned up a few times. The chain combines TRBV10-3 with TRBJ2-1; no firm D call. Germline V gene lookup returns CDR1 ENHRY and CDR2 SYGVKD. The CDR3 sequence is 14 residues long. The V and J ends lost 0 bases and 4 bases respectively, with 7 bases between them. The CDR3 region is CAISESNRYNEQFF. In DNA form, the CDR3 reads TGTGCCATCAGTGAGTCGAACAGATACAATGAGCAGTTCTTC.

The chain joins TRBV3-1 (or the pseudogene TRBV3-2) to TRBJ2-3; D may be TRBD2 (6 bases). Germline V CDR1 and CDR2: LGHDT, YNNKEL (reference sequence). The germline V and J ends were trimmed by 4 bases and 5 bases, with 19 bases remaining between them. The CDR3 is 16 residues long. In nucleotides, the CDR3 is TGTGCCAGCAGCCCTCTGGCAGGCGGGGAAGGAGATACGCAGTATTTT. Translation gives CASSPLAGGEGDTQYF.

This chain links TRBV14 with TRBJ2-5; 7 nucleotides align to TRBD2. CDR3 size: 16 residues. V dropped 4 bases and J dropped 4; count of bases not matched to a gene: 12. Looked up from germline, CDR1 is SGHDN and CDR2 is FVKESK. The chain's CDR3 is CASSPQAAGRGETQYF. The CDR3 DNA follows: TGTGCCAGCAGCCCTCAGGCAGCGGGAAGGGGAGAGACCCAGTACTTC.

The sample holds one count of this clone. The chain joins TRBV30 to TRBJ2-2; D is unresolved. The CDR3 has 12 amino acids. Germline V gene data show CDR1 as GTSNPN and CDR2 as SVGIG (reference sequence). V was cut by 4 bases and J by 6 bases, with 9 bases left in between. The CDR3 loop is CAWNRLSGELFF. CDR3 DNA sequence: TGTGCCTGGAACCGGTTATCCGGGGAGCTGTTTTTT.

J is TRBJ1-4 and V is TRBV29-1, with TRBD1 identical over 8 bases. Germline lookup yields CDR1 SQVTM and CDR2 ANQGSEA. The V gene end was trimmed by 7 bases and the J gene end by 7 bases; junction bases not matched to a gene: 5. The CDR3 length is 12 residues. CDR3 sequence: CSAGQGSEKLFF. CDR3 sequence (DNA): TGCAGCGCCGGACAGGGAAGTGAAAAACTGTTTTTT. The whole variable domain, filled in from reference TRBV29-1 and TRBJ1-4, reads SAVISQKPSRDICQRGTSLTIQCQVDSQVTMMFWYRQQPGQSLTLIATANQGSEATYESGFVIDKFPISRPNLTFSTLTVSNMSPEDSSIYLCSAGQGSEKLFFGSGTQLSVL.

This chain joins TRBV10-2 and TRBJ2-3; 12 bases map to TRBD2. The V and J ends lost 3 bases and 1 base, in that order; junction bases with no gene match: 2. The CDR3 has 16 residues. CDR1 and CDR2 from the germline V gene are WSHSY and SAAADI. The CDR3 here is CASSEWTSGGTDTQYF. CDR3 sequence (DNA): TGCGCCAGCAGTGAATGGACTAGCGGGGGCACAGATACGCAGTATTTT.

The chain carries TRBV19 and TRBJ2-7; TRBD2 matches 7 bases. The germline gives CDR1 LNHDA, CDR2 SQIVND (reference sequence). Trimming at V came to 3 bases and at J to 0 bases, leaving 5 bases not matched to a gene. The CDR3 sequence is 15 residues long. The CDR3 loop is CASSIAAGDSYEQYF. The CDR3 DNA reads as TGTGCCAGTAGTATCGCGGCGGGGGACTCCTACGAGCAGTACTTC.

The chain uses TRBV19 and TRBJ2-7, with TRBD1 matching over 9 bases. This CDR3 is built from 16 residues. Trimming took 5 bases from V and 0 from J; bases not matched to a gene: 8. Germline V lookup: CDR1 LNHDA, CDR2 SQIVND (reference sequence). CDR3 nucleotide sequence: TGTGCCAGTAGTCCCCTCGGACAGGGGAGCTCCTACGAGCAGTACTTC. This translates into CASSPLGQGSSYEQYF.

This chain joins TRBV12-5 and TRBJ1-5, with unresolved D. The length of the CDR3 is 14 residues. Germline CDR1 LGHNT, CDR2 FRNRAP. Between the trimmed V and J ends, which lost 6 bases and 0 bases, there was a span of 9 bases. CDR3 nucleotides: TGTGCTAGTGGCCGCGACACTAGCAATCAGCCCCAGCATTTT. Protein: CASGRDTSNQPQHF.

The chain employs TRBV19 and TRBJ1-2, with a tentative D call TRBD1 (6 bases). The CDR3 is 14 amino acids. The V end lost 8 bases, the J end lost 2 bases, and 15 bases lay between the germline ends. The germline gives CDR1 LNHDA, CDR2 SQIVND (reference sequence). For the CDR3, the DNA is TGTGCCAGTGGGATCCAAACAGGGAACTATGGCTACACCTTC. Amino acids: CASGIQTGNYGYTF.